Listed below are T cell receptor beta chains from one sample, sequenced in a study of blood T cell repertoires in COVID-19. Assay used: immunoSEQ multiplex PCR; TCRdb lists only in-frame clones, some missing. The data contain some 140,000 clones, around 87% of them seen just once; the ten biggest clones take up 15% to 20%. Sequenced: peripheral blood. The receptors stem from a woman between 50 and 59 years old who had recovered from COVID-19. The CDR3 runs from the conserved cysteine through the conserved F or W. D genes are given only for firm matches. Clone size appears in some rows only: once, few, many, or a class for an expanded clone.

j_gene	d_gene	v_gene	abundance	CDR3nt	CDR3aa
TRBJ2-7	TRBD1	TRBV7-9	.	TGTGCCAGCAGCTTATCCGACAGGGGGCTCTCCTACGAGCAGTACTTC	CASSLSDRGLSYEQYF
TRBJ1-4	.	TRBV7-9	.	TGTGCCAGCAGCCTCCTATTGACAGGCCGAGGGGAAAAACTGTTTTTT	CASSLLLTGRGEKLFF
TRBJ2-1	TRBD2	TRBV15	.	TGTGCCACCAGCAGAGGAGCGGGGACCTACAATGAGCAGTTCTTC	CATSRGAGTYNEQFF
TRBJ1-2	.	TRBV6-5	once	TGTGCCAGCAGTAAGGGGGTCGGGACAATTAATGGCTACACCTTC	CASSKGVGTINGYTF
TRBJ2-5	.	TRBV3-1/TRBV3-2	.	TGTGCCAGCAGCCAAGAGGTGGGGGCGCAACGAGAGACCCAGTACTTC	CASSQEVGAQRETQYF
TRBJ1-1	TRBD1	TRBV29-1	many	TGCAGCGTTGTTAGACAGGGAAAAGGTACTGAAGCTTTCTTT	CSVVRQGKGTEAFF
TRBJ1-1	.	TRBV11-2	once	TGTGCCAGCAGTTATTTGAACACTGAAGCTTTCTTT	CASSYLNTEAFF
TRBJ1-2	TRBD1	TRBV13	.	TGTGCCAGCAGCTTAGGTCCTACAGGGGCCTACACCTTC	CASSLGPTGAYTF
TRBJ1-6	.	TRBV4-3	.	TGCGCCAGCAGCCAAGATCTGCCGAGGGTAAGACCCCTCCACTTT	CASSQDLPRVRPLHF
TRBJ2-7	TRBD1	TRBV29-1	.	TGCAGCGTTGAACTAGACAGGGGTAGTTTGTACGAGCAGTACTTC	CSVELDRGSLYEQYF
TRBJ1-3	.	TRBV30	few	TGTGCCTGGAGTGCCTCGTCTGGAAACACCATATATTTT	CAWSASSGNTIYF
TRBJ1-2	.	TRBV6-5	.	TGTGCCAGCAGTTACTCGGGGGGGGGTGGCTACACCTTC	CASSYSGGGGYTF
TRBJ1-5	.	TRBV2	.	TGTGCCAGCGGGGGCAGGGGCGGCAATCAGCCCCAGCATTTT	CASGGRGGNQPQHF
TRBJ1-1	.	TRBV6-1	.	TGTGCCAGCAGTATGACAGACATGAACACTGAAGCTTTCTTT	CASSMTDMNTEAFF
TRBJ2-7	TRBD1	TRBV5-1	.	TGCGCCAGCAGCTGGGGACAGGCATCCCCCTACGAGCAGTACTTC	CASSWGQASPYEQYF
TRBJ1-4	.	TRBV5-1	.	TGCGCCAGCAGCACCGAGCCAACTAATGAAAAACTGTTTTTT	CASSTEPTNEKLFF
TRBJ2-7	.	TRBV7-6	.	TGTGCCAGCAGCTTAGTTCTGGGGCCCTTCTACGAGCAGTACTTC	CASSLVLGPFYEQYF
TRBJ2-1	.	TRBV6-2/TRBV6-3	.	TGTGCCAGCAGTTACGGCGGGCTTGGCTACAATGAGCAGTTCTTC	CASSYGGLGYNEQFF
TRBJ2-2	TRBD2	TRBV11-3	.	TGTGCCAGCAGCCTCGGGGTTGGCGGGAGTACCACCGGGGAGCTGTTTTTT	CASSLGVGGSTTGELFF
TRBJ1-2	.	TRBV6-5	.	TGTGCCAGCAGTTACTCCGGTTGGAGTAACTATGGCTACACCTTC	CASSYSGWSNYGYTF
TRBJ2-1	.	TRBV18	.	TGTGCCAGCTCACTTGGGGGGTCCTACAATGAGCAGTTCTTC	CASSLGGSYNEQFF
TRBJ2-1	.	TRBV6-5	.	TGTGCCAGCAGCCGCCGAGGGCAGGGGTACAATGAGCAGTTCTTC	CASSRRGQGYNEQFF
TRBJ2-3	TRBD2	TRBV19	.	TGTGCCAGTAGATCGCCGGGACTAGACACCACAGATACGCAGTATTTT	CASRSPGLDTTDTQYF
TRBJ2-1	TRBD2	TRBV27	.	TGTGCCACCAGACTAGCGGGGGGGCCCCATGAGCAGTTCTTC	CATRLAGGPHEQFF
TRBJ2-2	.	TRBV6-2/TRBV6-3	.	TGTGCCAGCAGTTACCGGGGGACAGCGTACGCCGGGGAGCTGTTTTTT	CASSYRGTAYAGELFF
TRBJ2-5	.	TRBV7-9	few	TGTGCCAGCAGCTCCGTTAGAGTGGAGACCCAGTACTTC	CASSSVRVETQYF
TRBJ1-5	TRBD1	TRBV18	.	TGTGCCAGCTTGGGGACAGGGAATCAGCCCCAGCATTTT	CASLGTGNQPQHF
TRBJ1-6	.	TRBV6-5	.	TGTGCCAGCACCCAGGGAAATTCACCCCTCCACTTT	CASTQGNSPLHF
TRBJ1-5	TRBD1	TRBV30	.	TGTGCCTGGAGCCTCGGGACAGCGGCTCAGCATTTT	CAWSLGTAAQHF
TRBJ2-2	.	TRBV5-1	few	TGCGCCAGCAGCTTGGTCAGTACCACCGGGGAGCTGTTTTTT	CASSLVSTTGELFF
TRBJ2-3	.	TRBV9	once	TGTGCCAGCAGCCCCCAGCCGGGGAGGAGGGTTCGGGACACAGATACGCAGTATTTT	CASSPQPGRRVRDTDTQYF
TRBJ2-2	TRBD1	TRBV5-1	.	TGCGCCAGCAGCTCCAGGACAGGGGTGGGCACCGGGGAGCTGTTTTTT	CASSSRTGVGTGELFF
TRBJ1-5	.	TRBV30	.	TGTGCCTGGAGTGTACAGGACGATCAGCCCCAGCATTTT	CAWSVQDDQPQHF
TRBJ2-3	TRBD2	TRBV6-2/TRBV6-3	once	TGTGCCAGCAGTTCTAGCGGGAGGAGCACAGATACGCAGTATTTT	CASSSSGRSTDTQYF
TRBJ1-2	.	TRBV7-9	.	TGTGCCAGCAGCTTGGAGTTGGGGAGCTATGGCTACACCTTC	CASSLELGSYGYTF
TRBJ1-2	.	TRBV5-4	.	TGTGCCAGCAGCCCCCCAGGGTTCTATGGCTACACCTTC	CASSPPGFYGYTF
TRBJ1-1	TRBD1	TRBV19	.	TGTGCCAGTAGTACGGGGACAGTTGCAATGAACACTGAAGCTTTCTTT	CASSTGTVAMNTEAFF
TRBJ2-5	.	TRBV5-1	.	TGCGCCAGCAGCCCAGACTGGGAGAGGAAGACCCAGTACTTC	CASSPDWERKTQYF
TRBJ1-1	.	TRBV20-1	.	TGCAGTGCTAGTTTTCGGGTGGCTGAAGCTTTCTTT	CSASFRVAEAFF
TRBJ2-3	TRBD2	TRBV2	.	TGTGCCAGCAGTTCGGGGGGTAGCACAGATACGCAGTATTTT	CASSSGGSTDTQYF
TRBJ2-3	TRBD2	TRBV4-1	.	TGCGCCAGCAGCCAAGTCGGTCTGCGGGGGGGCCTCGGGGGCACGCAGTATTTT	CASSQVGLRGGLGGTQYF
TRBJ2-5	.	TRBV12-3/TRBV12-4	once	TGTGCCAGCAGGCATACAGGGACGGAGACCCAGTACTTC	CASRHTGTETQYF
TRBJ1-1	.	TRBV11-2	.	TGTGCCAGCAGCTTCCGGACAGTGGGCGAAGCTTTCTTT	CASSFRTVGEAFF